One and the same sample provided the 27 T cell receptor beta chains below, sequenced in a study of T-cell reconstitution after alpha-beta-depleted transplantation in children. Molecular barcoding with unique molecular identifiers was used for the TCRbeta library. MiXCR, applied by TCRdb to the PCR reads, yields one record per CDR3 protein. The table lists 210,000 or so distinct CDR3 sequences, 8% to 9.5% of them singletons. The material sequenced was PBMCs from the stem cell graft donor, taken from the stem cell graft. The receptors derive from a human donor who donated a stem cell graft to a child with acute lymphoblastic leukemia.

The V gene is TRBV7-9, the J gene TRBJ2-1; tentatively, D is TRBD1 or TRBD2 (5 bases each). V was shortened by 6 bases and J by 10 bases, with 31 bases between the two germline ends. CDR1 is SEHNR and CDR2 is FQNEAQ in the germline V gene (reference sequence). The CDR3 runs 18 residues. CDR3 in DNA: TGTGCCAGCAGATTCAAAACTCTGGGGGTAACCTCGGCAGGGGAGCAGTTCTTC. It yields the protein CASRFKTLGVTSAGEQFF. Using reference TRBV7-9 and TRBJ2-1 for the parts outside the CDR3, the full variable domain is DTGVSQNPRHKITKRGQNVTFRCDPISEHNRLYWYRQTLGQGPEFLTYFQNEAQLEKSRLLSDRFSAERPKGSFSTLEIQRTEQGDSAMYLCASRFKTLGVTSAGEQFFGPGTRLTVL.

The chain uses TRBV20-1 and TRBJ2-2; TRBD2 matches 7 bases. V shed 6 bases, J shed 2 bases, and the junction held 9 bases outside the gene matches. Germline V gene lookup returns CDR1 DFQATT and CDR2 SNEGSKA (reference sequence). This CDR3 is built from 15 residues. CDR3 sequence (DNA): TGCAGTGCCCTGCGAGGCGGGGGAAACACCGGGGAGCTGTTTTTT. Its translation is CSALRGGGNTGELFF.

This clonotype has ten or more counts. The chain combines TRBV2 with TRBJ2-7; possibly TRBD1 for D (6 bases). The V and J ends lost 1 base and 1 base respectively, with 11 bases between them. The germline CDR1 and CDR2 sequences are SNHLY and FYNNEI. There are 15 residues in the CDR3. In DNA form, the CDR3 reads TGTGCCAGCAGTGAAGGACAGGCCAGGTCCTACGAGCAGTACTTC. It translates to CASSEGQARSYEQYF.

CDR3 sequence (DNA): TGTGCCAGCAGTGTCAACACGGGCTATGGCTACACCTTC. This encodes CASSVNTGYGYTF. This chain joins TRBV25-1 and TRBJ1-2; D uncertain. The V gene lost 4 bases and the J gene lost 4 bases, with 10 bases spanning the gap. CDR1 is MGHDK and CDR2 is SYGVNS in the germline V gene. The CDR3 covers 13 residues.

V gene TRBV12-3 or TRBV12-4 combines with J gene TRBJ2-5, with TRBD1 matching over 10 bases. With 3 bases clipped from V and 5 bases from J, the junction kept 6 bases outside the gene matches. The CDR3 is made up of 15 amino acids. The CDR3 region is CASSLPPGQGETQYF. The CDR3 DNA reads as TGTGCCAGCAGTTTGCCCCCGGGACAGGGGGAGACCCAGTACTTC.

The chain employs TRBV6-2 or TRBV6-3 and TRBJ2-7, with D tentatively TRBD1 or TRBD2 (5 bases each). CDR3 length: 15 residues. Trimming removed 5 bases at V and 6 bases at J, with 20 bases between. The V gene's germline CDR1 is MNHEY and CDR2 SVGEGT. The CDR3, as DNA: TGTGCCAGCAGTACCGGGGACCCCGGACCTAGCGAGCAGTACTTC. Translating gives CASSTGDPGPSEQYF.

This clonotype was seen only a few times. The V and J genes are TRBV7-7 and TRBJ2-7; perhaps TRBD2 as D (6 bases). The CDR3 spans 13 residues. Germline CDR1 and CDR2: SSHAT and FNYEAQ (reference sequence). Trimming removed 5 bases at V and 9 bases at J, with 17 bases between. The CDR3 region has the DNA TGTGCCAGCAGCCCGCTCCCCGGGAGCGGGCAGTACTTC. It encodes CASSPLPGSGQYF.

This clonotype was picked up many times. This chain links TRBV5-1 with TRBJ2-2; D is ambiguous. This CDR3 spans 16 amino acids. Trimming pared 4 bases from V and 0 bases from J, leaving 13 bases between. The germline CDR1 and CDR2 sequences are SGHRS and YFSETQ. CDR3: CASSLSAASNTGELFF. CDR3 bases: TGCGCCAGCAGCCTGTCTGCCGCCTCGAACACCGGGGAGCTGTTTTTT. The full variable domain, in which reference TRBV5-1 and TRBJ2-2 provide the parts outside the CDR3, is KAGVTQTPRYLIKTRGQQVTLSCSPISGHRSVSWYQQTPGQGLQFLFEYFSETQRNKGNFPGRFSGRQFSNSRSEMNVSTLELGDSALYLCASSLSAASNTGELFFGEGSRLTVL.

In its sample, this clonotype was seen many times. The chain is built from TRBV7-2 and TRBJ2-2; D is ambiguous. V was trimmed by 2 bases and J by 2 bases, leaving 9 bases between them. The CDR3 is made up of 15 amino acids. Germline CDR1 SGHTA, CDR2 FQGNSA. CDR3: CASSLHSANTGELFF. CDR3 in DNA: TGTGCCAGCAGCTTACACTCCGCTAACACCGGGGAGCTGTTTTTT. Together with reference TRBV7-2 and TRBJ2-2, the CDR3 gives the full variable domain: GAGVSQSPSNKVTEKGKDVELRCDPISGHTALYWYRQSLGQGLEFLIYFQGNSAPDKSGLPSDRFSAERTGGSVSTLTIQRTQQEDSAVYLCASSLHSANTGELFFGEGSRLTVL.

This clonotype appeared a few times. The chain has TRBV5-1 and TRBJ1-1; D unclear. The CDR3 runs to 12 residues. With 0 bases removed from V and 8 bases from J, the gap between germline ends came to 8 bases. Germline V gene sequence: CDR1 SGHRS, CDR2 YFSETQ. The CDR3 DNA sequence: TGCGCCAGCAGCTTGGGGCCGGGGGAAGCTTTCTTT. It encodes CASSLGPGEAFF.

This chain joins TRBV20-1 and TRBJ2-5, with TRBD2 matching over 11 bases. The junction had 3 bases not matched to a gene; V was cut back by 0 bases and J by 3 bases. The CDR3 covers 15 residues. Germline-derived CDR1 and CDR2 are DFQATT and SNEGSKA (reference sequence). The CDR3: CSARDEGLAEETQYF. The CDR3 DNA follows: TGCAGTGCTAGAGATGAGGGACTAGCGGAAGAGACCCAGTACTTC.

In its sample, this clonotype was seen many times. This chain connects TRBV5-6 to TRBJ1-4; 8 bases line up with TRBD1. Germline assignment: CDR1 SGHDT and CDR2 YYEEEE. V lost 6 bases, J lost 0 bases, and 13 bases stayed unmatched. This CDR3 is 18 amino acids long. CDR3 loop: CASTGTRDRTATNEKLFF. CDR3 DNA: TGTGCCAGCACCGGAACCCGGGACAGGACTGCAACTAATGAAAAACTGTTTTTT.

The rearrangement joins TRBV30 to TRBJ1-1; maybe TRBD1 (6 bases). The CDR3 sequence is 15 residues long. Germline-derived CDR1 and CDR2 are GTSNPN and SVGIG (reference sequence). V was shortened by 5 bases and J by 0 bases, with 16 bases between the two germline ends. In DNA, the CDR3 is TGTGCCTGGCGGTGGGACATCAAGATGAACACTGAAGCTTTCTTT. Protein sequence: CAWRWDIKMNTEAFF.

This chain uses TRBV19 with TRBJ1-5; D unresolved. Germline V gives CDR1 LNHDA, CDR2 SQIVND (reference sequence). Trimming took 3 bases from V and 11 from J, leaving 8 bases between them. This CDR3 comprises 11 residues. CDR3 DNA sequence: TGTGCCAGTAGTATTGGGTCGGCCCAGCATTTT. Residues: CASSIGSAQHF.

This chain's CDR3 is CAWTTRQPWGSAAGYGYTF. CDR3 in DNA: TGTGCCTGGACGACGAGACAACCTTGGGGAAGTGCTGCGGGCTATGGCTACACCTTC. V gene TRBV30 combines with J gene TRBJ1-2; D gene uncertain. Germline values: CDR1 GTSNPN, CDR2 SVGIG (reference sequence). This CDR3 region has 19 residues. Trimming took 4 bases from V and 4 from J, leaving 31 bases between them.

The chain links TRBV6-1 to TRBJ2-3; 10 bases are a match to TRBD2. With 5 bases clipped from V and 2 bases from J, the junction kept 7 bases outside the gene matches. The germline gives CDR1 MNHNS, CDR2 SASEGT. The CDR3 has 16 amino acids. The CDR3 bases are TGTGCCAGCAGTCCTCCCCTAGCGGGGGTCACAGATACGCAGTATTTT. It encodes CASSPPLAGVTDTQYF.

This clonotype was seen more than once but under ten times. CDR3 nucleotides: TGTGCCAGCGGCGGGGTGGTGGAAGATGAGCAGTTCTTC. Protein sequence: CASGGVVEDEQFF. The chain carries TRBV5-5 and TRBJ2-1, with D possibly TRBD2 on 6 matching bases. Trimming took 7 bases from V and 8 from J, leaving 16 bases between them. The germline gives CDR1 SGHKS, CDR2 YYEKEE (reference sequence). CDR3 length equals 13 residues. Filled out from reference TRBV5-5 and TRBJ2-1, the complete variable domain reads DAGVTQSPTHLIKTRGQQVTLRCSPISGHKSVSWYQQVLGQGPQFIFQYYEKEERGRGNFPDRFSARQFPNYSSELNVNALLLGDSALYLCASGGVVEDEQFFGPGTRLTVL.

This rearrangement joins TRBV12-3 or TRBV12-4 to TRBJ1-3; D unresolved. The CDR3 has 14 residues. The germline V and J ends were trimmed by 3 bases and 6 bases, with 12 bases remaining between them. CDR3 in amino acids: CASSLVQPLNTIYF. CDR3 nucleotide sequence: TGTGCCAGCAGTTTGGTACAGCCTTTAAACACCATATATTTT.

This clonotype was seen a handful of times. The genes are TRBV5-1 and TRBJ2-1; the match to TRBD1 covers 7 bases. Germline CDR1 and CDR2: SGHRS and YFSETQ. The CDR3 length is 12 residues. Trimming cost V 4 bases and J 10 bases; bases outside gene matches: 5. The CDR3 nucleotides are TGCGCCAGCAGCCTACAGGGGTGGGAGCAGTTCTTC. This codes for CASSLQGWEQFF.

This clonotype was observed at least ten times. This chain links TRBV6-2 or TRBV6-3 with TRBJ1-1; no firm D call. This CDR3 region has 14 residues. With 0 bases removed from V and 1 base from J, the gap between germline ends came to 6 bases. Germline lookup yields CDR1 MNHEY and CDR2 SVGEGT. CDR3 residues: CASSYSLSNTEAFF. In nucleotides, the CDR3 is TGTGCCAGCAGTTACTCGCTGTCGAACACTGAAGCTTTCTTT.

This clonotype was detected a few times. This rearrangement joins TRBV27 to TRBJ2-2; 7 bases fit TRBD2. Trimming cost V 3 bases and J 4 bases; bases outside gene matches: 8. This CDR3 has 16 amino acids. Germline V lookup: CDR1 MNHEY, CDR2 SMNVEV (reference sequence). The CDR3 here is CASSLVRGVGTGELFF. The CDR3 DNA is TGTGCCAGCAGTTTGGTCCGGGGGGTCGGCACCGGGGAGCTGTTTTTT.

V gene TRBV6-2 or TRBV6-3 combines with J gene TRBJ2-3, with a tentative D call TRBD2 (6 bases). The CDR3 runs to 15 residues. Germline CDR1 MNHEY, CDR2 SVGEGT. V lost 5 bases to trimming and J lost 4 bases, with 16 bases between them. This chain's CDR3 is CASSTFRGTADTQYF. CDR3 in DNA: TGTGCCAGCAGTACCTTCCGTGGGACTGCAGATACGCAGTATTTT.

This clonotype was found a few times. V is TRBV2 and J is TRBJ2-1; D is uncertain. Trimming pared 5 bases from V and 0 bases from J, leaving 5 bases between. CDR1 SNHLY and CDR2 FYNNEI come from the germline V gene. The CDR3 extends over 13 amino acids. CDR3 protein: CASSRSSYNEQFF. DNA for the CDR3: TGTGCCAGCAGTCGCAGCTCCTACAATGAGCAGTTCTTC. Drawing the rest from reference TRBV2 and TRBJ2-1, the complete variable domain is EPEVTQTPSHQVTQMGQEVILRCVPISNHLYFYWYRQILGQKVEFLVSFYNNEISEKSEIFDDQFSVERPDGSNFTLKIRSTKLEDSAMYFCASSRSSYNEQFFGPGTRLTVL.

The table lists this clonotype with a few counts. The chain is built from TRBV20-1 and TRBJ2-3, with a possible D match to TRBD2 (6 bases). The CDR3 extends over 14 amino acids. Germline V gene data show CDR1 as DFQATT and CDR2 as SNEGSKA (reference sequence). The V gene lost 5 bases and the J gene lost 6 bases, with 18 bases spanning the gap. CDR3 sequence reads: CSAVGGALRDTQYF. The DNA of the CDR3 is TGCAGTGCTGTCGGCGGGGCGCTCCGGGATACGCAGTATTTT.

CDR3 coding DNA: TGCAGTGCCGTCGGAAATGAGCAGTTCTTC. This codes for CSAVGNEQFF. This chain joins TRBV20-1 and TRBJ2-1; D gene uncertain. The CDR3 consists of 10 residues. The V end was cut by 6 bases, the J end by 7 bases, with 7 bases between. The V gene's germline CDR1 is DFQATT and CDR2 SNEGSKA (reference sequence).

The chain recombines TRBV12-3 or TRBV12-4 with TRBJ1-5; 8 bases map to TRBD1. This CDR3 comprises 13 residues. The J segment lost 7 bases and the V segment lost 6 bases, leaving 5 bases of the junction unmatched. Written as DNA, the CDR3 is TGTGCCAGCAGGTCAGACAGGGGCCAGCCCCAGCATTTT. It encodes CASRSDRGQPQHF.

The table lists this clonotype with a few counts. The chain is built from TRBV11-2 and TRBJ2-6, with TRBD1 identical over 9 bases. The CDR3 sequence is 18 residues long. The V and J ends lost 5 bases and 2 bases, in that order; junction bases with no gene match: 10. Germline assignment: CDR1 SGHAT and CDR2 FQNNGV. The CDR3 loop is CASSPRLTGGTGANVLTF. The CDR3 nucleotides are TGTGCCAGCAGCCCGCGACTAACAGGGGGCACTGGGGCCAACGTCCTGACTTTC.